One and the same sample provided the 4 T cell receptor beta chains below, sequenced in a study of OX40 agonist ivuxolimab in advanced cancers. Some clones are missing from TCRdb's copy, which holds only in-frame ones; the method was immunoSEQ multiplex PCR. Of over 65,000 clones in the sample, more than 70% were seen once. The sequences come from CD4+ or CD8+ T cells sorted from blood, collected in a trial of the OX40 agonist ivuxolimab. Receptors originate from an adult with an advanced solid tumor such as melanoma, head and neck, liver or kidney cancer.

The chain carries TRBV19 and TRBJ1-3; 7 bases are shared with TRBD1. Germline CDR1 reads LNHDA; CDR2 reads SQIVND (reference sequence). The CDR3 consists of 17 residues. The V segment lost 5 bases and the J segment 7 bases; nucleotides outside the gene matches: 17. The chain's CDR3 is CASSPHGQATMRNTIYF. CDR3 nucleotides: TGTGCCAGTAGTCCCCATGGACAGGCGACTATGCGGAACACCATATATTTT.

In this sample, this clone turned up a few times. This chain joins TRBV20-1 and TRBJ1-1; no definite D call. The V end lost 5 bases, the J end lost 7 bases, and 8 bases lay between the germline ends. CDR1 and CDR2 (germline): DFQATT, SNEGSKA (reference sequence). CDR3 length equals 10 residues. Here the CDR3 DNA reads TGCAGTGCTTGGCGGGGTGAAGCTTTCTTT. Translation: CSAWRGEAFF.

This clone was observed once. The chain has TRBV5-8 and TRBJ1-5; 7 bases are shared with TRBD1. The V gene's germline CDR1 is SGHTS and CDR2 YDEGEE. The CDR3 sequence is 16 residues long. Germline trimming cut 4 bases from V and 2 bases from J; bases unmatched to any gene: 9. CDR3 sequence: CASSPLTGARNQPQHF. The CDR3 coding sequence is TGTGCCAGCAGCCCCCTAACAGGGGCTCGCAATCAGCCCCAGCATTTT.

The chain links TRBV5-6 to TRBJ1-4; 7 bases align to TRBD1. V lost 4 bases to trimming and J lost 6 bases; unmatched junction nucleotides: 6. CDR1 and CDR2 (germline): SGHDT, YYEEEE. The CDR3 runs 14 residues. CDR3 sequence: CASSRGDSHEKLFF. In DNA form, the CDR3 reads TGTGCCAGCAGCCGGGGGGACAGCCATGAAAAACTGTTTTTT.